Below are 19 T cell receptor beta chains sequenced from a single sample in a study of T-cell reconstitution after alpha-beta-depleted transplantation in children (dated by TCRdb to 2016 to 2018). The receptor library was made with PCR. The instrument given in TCRdb is Illumina HiSeq 2500. TCR library preparation used molecular barcoding, with unique molecular identifiers applied to normalize quantification of the TCRbeta repertoire. TCRdb applied fastp at Q25 and MiXCR to the public reads, then kept only in-frame beta chains. Entries that share a CDR3 protein sequence are merged under the most common genes and DNA. This sample holds some 260,000 distinct CDR3 sequences; roughly a quarter were observed only once. Jointly, the top ten make up around 4.8% of the sample. Interpreted using the paper, the treatment or condition label stands for: allogeneic hematopoietic cell transplantation with graft depleted of TCRalphabeta T cells and CD19 B cells.

The sequencing here drew on PBMCs, mostly from graft donor cells, taken 360 days after TCRalphabeta/CD19-depleted stem cell transplant. The receptors were sampled from a female patient between 2 and 15 years old who had a stem cell transplant for congenital amegakaryocytic thrombocytopenia, so the T cells may come from the graft donor.

This clonotype came up once. The chain has TRBV6-2 or TRBV6-3 and TRBJ2-7, with TRBD2 as a possible D gene (6 bases). CDR1 MNHEY and CDR2 SVGEGT come from the germline V gene. V lost 2 bases and J 5 bases, leaving 25 bases between the germline ends. The length of the CDR3 is 18 residues. The CDR3 DNA sequence: TGTGCCAGCAGTTACGGAGGGAAGGTTTCCACCCGGAACGACGAGCAGTACTTC. Translation gives CASSYGGKVSTRNDEQYF.

Regarding this clonotype: The junction departs from the called germline gene at one end, perhaps through a read error. This rearrangement joins TRBV6-1 to TRBJ2-1, with TRBD2 identical over 8 bases. Germline values: CDR1 MNHNS, CDR2 SASEGT. There are 16 residues in the CDR3. The CDR3 DNA reads TGTGCCAGCAGCCCATTCACGAATCGCGAAAGCGGGAGAAGGCTCTTC. The encoded protein is CASSPFTNRESGRRLF.

About this clonotype itself: Since a much larger clone is just one base distant, this may be a read error. The chain has TRBV29-1 and TRBJ2-1; D unclear. CDR1 is SQVTM, CDR2 ANQGSEA, per germline. CDR3 length: 13 amino acids. The ends were cut back, 1 base at V and 10 bases at J, with 14 bases in the middle. The CDR3 DNA reads TGCAGCGTTGAAGCCCCCTCGTGGTGGGAGCAGTTCTTC. As protein: CSVEAPSWWEQFF.

This clonotype was observed at least ten times. This chain uses TRBV12-3 or TRBV12-4 with TRBJ1-1; D gene ambiguous. The CDR3 runs 10 residues. V lost 7 bases, J lost 5 bases, and 5 bases lay in between. The CDR3 spells CASIRTEAFF. CDR3 nucleotides: TGTGCCAGCATACGGACTGAAGCTTTCTTT.

This clonotype was seen ten or more times. The J gene is TRBJ1-5, the V gene TRBV12-3 or TRBV12-4; D uncertain. The V and J ends lost 6 bases and 1 base respectively, with 10 bases between them. CDR3 length: 14 residues. The CDR3 DNA is TGTGCCAGCAGCTTCGGTAGCAGCAATCAGCCCCAGCATTTT. Protein: CASSFGSSNQPQHF.

DNA for the CDR3: TGTGCCAGCAGTTACGGGTCGGGAGGGGAGCAGTTCTTC. Amino acids: CASSYGSGGEQFF. The chain has TRBV6-6 and TRBJ2-1; 8 nucleotides line up with TRBD2. The CDR3 spans 13 residues. J was trimmed by 10 bases and V by 2 bases; bases with no gene match: 4. Per germline, CDR1 MNHNY and CDR2 SVGAGI (reference sequence).

This clonotype was counted between two and nine times. This chain uses TRBV28 with TRBJ2-1; perhaps TRBD1 as D (6 bases). Trimming stripped 5 bases from V and 6 bases from J, with 17 bases between. The germline V gene has CDR1 MDHEN and CDR2 SYDVKM. The CDR3 is 15 amino acids. CDR3 protein: CASSTPDRRANEQFF. The CDR3 DNA follows: TGTGCCAGCAGTACGCCGGACAGAAGGGCCAATGAGCAGTTCTTC.

The chain uses TRBV2 and TRBJ2-4; 10 nucleotides agree with TRBD1. Germline V gene sequence: CDR1 SNHLY, CDR2 FYNNEI. Trimming cost V 4 bases and J 5 bases; bases outside gene matches: 5. The CDR3 sequence is 15 residues long. The CDR3 nucleotides are TGTGCCAGCAGTGGGGACAGGGGTTTCGAAAACATTCAGTACTTC. It codes for CASSGDRGFENIQYF.

This clonotype has a count of ten or more. The V and J genes are TRBV2 and TRBJ2-1; D not certain. Deletions cut 8 bases from V and 6 bases from J, with 20 bases between. There are 15 residues in the CDR3. Germline V gene lookup returns CDR1 SNHLY and CDR2 FYNNEI. In DNA, the CDR3 is TGTGCCAGCCAAGACCGACTCGCTATCCTCAATGAGCAGTTCTTC. This encodes CASQDRLAILNEQFF.

This clonotype showed up just a few times. The rearrangement joins TRBV29-1 to TRBJ2-5, with 11 bases matching TRBD2. The CDR3 is 16 residues long. CDR1 and CDR2 from the germline V gene are SQVTM and ANQGSEA. The ends lost 0 bases at V and 4 bases at J; junction bases unmatched: 7. The CDR3 protein is CSVEEVAGGPPETQYF. DNA of the CDR3: TGCAGCGTTGAAGAGGTAGCGGGAGGGCCACCAGAGACCCAGTACTTC.

This clonotype has just a few counts. The CDR3 is CATSREEGSKQFF. In DNA, the CDR3 is TGTGCCACCAGCAGAGAGGAGGGAAGCAAGCAGTTCTTC. The rearrangement uses TRBV15 and TRBJ2-1; a possible D gene is TRBD2 (6 bases). The V gene's germline CDR1 is LNHNV and CDR2 YYDKDF (reference sequence). The V end lost 0 bases, the J end lost 11 bases, and 11 bases lay between the germline ends. The CDR3 has 13 amino acids. Complete variable domain (other parts from reference TRBV15 and TRBJ2-1): DAMVIQNPRYQVTQFGKPVTLSCSQTLNHNVMYWYQQKSSQAPKLLFHYYDKDFNNEADTPDNFQSRRPNTSFCFLDIRSPGLGDTAMYLCATSREEGSKQFFGPGTRLTVL.

CDR3 amino acids: CASSWRQGKGYTF. The CDR3 nucleotides are TGTGCCAGCAGTTGGCGGCAGGGGAAGGGCTACACCTTC. This chain uses TRBV6-5 with TRBJ1-2; perhaps TRBD1 as D (6 bases). The V and J ends lost 4 bases and 8 bases respectively, with 14 bases between them. There are 13 residues in the CDR3. CDR1 is MNHEY, CDR2 SVGAGI, per germline.

This clonotype has just a few counts. The chain combines TRBV12-3 or TRBV12-4 with TRBJ1-4; D gene uncertain. V lost 0 bases and J 8 bases, leaving 4 bases between the germline ends. CDR3 length: 12 residues. CDR3 DNA sequence: TGTGCCAGCAGTTTAGCGCGGGAAAAACTGTTTTTT. Translated: CASSLAREKLFF.

This chain connects TRBV5-1 to TRBJ2-5; 11 nucleotides match TRBD2. Trimming cost V 4 bases and J 2 bases; bases outside gene matches: 4. Germline CDR1 is SGHRS and CDR2 is YFSETQ. The CDR3 covers 15 residues. In DNA, the CDR3 is TGCGCCAGCAGCCGCAGACTAGCGGGGCAAGAGACCCAGTACTTC. Its protein is CASSRRLAGQETQYF.

This clonotype was seen only a few times. The chain has TRBV20-1 and TRBJ2-2, with D possibly matching TRBD1 (7 bases). CDR3 size: 13 residues. Germline V lookup: CDR1 DFQATT, CDR2 SNEGSKA (reference sequence). CDR3 sequence (DNA): TGCAGCGCTCAGGGGGGAAACACCGGGGAGCTGTTTTTT. Amino acid sequence: CSAQGGNTGELFF.

The chain employs TRBV28 and TRBJ2-2, with 9 bases lining up with TRBD1. The germline V gene encodes CDR1 MDHEN and CDR2 SYDVKM. This CDR3 has 12 amino acids. Germline trimming cut 5 bases from V and 16 bases from J; bases unmatched to any gene: 8. CDR3 nucleotides: TGTGCCAGCAGTGGGACAGGGCCCGGGGAGTTTTTT. Translation gives CASSGTGPGEFF.

The chain has TRBV20-1 and TRBJ1-5, with TRBD1 matching over 12 bases. The V and J ends lost 0 bases and 6 bases, in that order; junction bases with no gene match: 6. This CDR3 spans 16 amino acids. Germline-derived CDR1 and CDR2 are DFQATT and SNEGSKA (reference sequence). CDR3 sequence (DNA): TGCAGTGCTAGAGATCGTGGGACAGGGGGCGTTCAGCCCCAGCATTTT. Its protein product is CSARDRGTGGVQPQHF.

V gene TRBV27 combines with J gene TRBJ1-2, with D hard to call. The CDR3 runs to 13 residues. V lost 3 bases to trimming and J lost 4 bases, with 9 bases between them. Germline CDR1 is MNHEY and CDR2 is SMNVEV (reference sequence). CDR3 nucleotides: TGTGCCAGCAGTTTTGGCAGGAGCTATGGCTACACCTTC. It translates to CASSFGRSYGYTF.

The rearrangement links TRBV4-2 to TRBJ2-7; 7 bases are shared with TRBD1. The ends lost 0 bases at V and 2 bases at J; junction bases unmatched: 4. The CDR3 runs to 15 residues. CDR1 is LGHNA, CDR2 YNFKEQ, per germline. The CDR3 DNA reads as TGTGCCAGCAGCCAAGATGGGGGACAGCCCTACGAGCAGTACTTC. Its protein is CASSQDGGQPYEQYF.